A single sample gave rise to the 22 T cell receptor beta chains below, sequenced in a study of blood T cell repertoires in COVID-19. The protocol was immunoSEQ multiplex PCR, while the TCRdb copy is restricted to in-frame clones and leaves out a portion. The data show 110,000 to 150,000 clones, with approximately 84% seen just once and under 2% held by the top ten. The sequenced material came from PBMCs or T cells enriched from blood (not recorded which). All receptors come from a woman aged 18-29 years who had been exposed to COVID-19.

The genes are TRBV11-2 and TRBJ2-6; the match to TRBD1 covers 9 bases. J was trimmed by 4 bases and V by 5 bases; bases with no gene match: 6. The CDR3 contains 16 residues. Germline CDR1 and CDR2: SGHAT and FQNNGV. CDR3 amino acids: CASSGQGTAGANVLTF. The CDR3 DNA sequence: TGTGCCAGCAGCGGACAGGGGACTGCCGGGGCCAACGTCCTGACTTTC. Complete variable domain (other parts from reference TRBV11-2 and TRBJ2-6): EAGVAQSPRYKIIEKRQSVAFWCNPISGHATLYWYQQILGQGPKLLIQFQNNGVVDDSQLPKDRFSAERLKGVDSTLKIQPAKLEDSAVYLCASSGQGTAGANVLTFGAGSRLTVL.

The V and J genes are TRBV28 and TRBJ2-4; TRBD2 matches at 8 bases. After removal of 5 bases from V and 1 base from J, the junction contained 16 bases not matched to a gene. Germline values: CDR1 MDHEN, CDR2 SYDVKM. This CDR3 comprises 19 residues. Here the CDR3 DNA reads TGTGCCAGCAGTCTGAGCGGGAGTGTGAGGTATTCGGCCAAAAACATTCAGTACTTC. Encoded protein: CASSLSGSVRYSAKNIQYF.

V gene TRBV7-9 combines with J gene TRBJ2-3, with D maybe TRBD2 (5 bases). Looked up from germline, CDR1 is SEHNR and CDR2 is FQNEAQ (reference sequence). V lost 3 bases to trimming and J lost 4 bases, with 26 bases between them. The CDR3 extends over 19 amino acids. The CDR3 DNA sequence: TGTGCCAGCAGCTTCACCCTTCAAGGTGGGAGTGTCCAGGCAGATACGCAGTATTTT. Translated: CASSFTLQGGSVQADTQYF.

This chain joins TRBV7-9 and TRBJ2-3; the D gene is possibly TRBD2 (6 bases). Trimming left V 3 bases short and J 1 base short, with 23 bases between. The CDR3 contains 19 residues. From germline, CDR1 is SEHNR and CDR2 FQNEAQ (reference sequence). Here the CDR3 reads CASSFNRGRGGKGTDTQYF. CDR3 sequence (DNA): TGTGCCAGCAGCTTTAATAGGGGTCGGGGCGGGAAGGGCACAGATACGCAGTATTTT.

This clone was seen only once. The CDR3 DNA reads TGTGCCACCAGTGTATCGGCAGGGCTACAGGATGAGCAGTTCTTC. This gives the protein CATSVSAGLQDEQFF. The chain couples TRBV24-1 to TRBJ2-1, with a weak D call TRBD1 (5 bases). The CDR3 runs 15 residues. Between the trimmed V and J ends, which lost 5 bases and 8 bases, there was a span of 18 bases. Germline V gene sequence: CDR1 KGHDR, CDR2 SFDVKD.

This rearrangement joins TRBV19 to TRBJ1-5, with a weak D call TRBD1 (6 bases). Trimming left V 6 bases short and J 5 bases short, with 14 bases between. The germline V gene has CDR1 LNHDA and CDR2 SQIVND (reference sequence). The CDR3 sequence is 14 residues long. CDR3 sequence: CASRQGANHQPQHF. CDR3 nucleotide sequence: TGTGCCAGTAGACAGGGAGCCAACCATCAGCCCCAGCATTTT.

The V call is TRBV4-3, the J call TRBJ2-1, with 7 positions matching TRBD2. Trimming took 4 bases from V and 4 from J; bases not matched to a gene: 7. There are 15 residues in the CDR3. The germline CDR1 and CDR2 sequences are LGHNA and YSLEER. The CDR3 DNA reads TGCGCCAGCAGCCCCGGGGGAGGGAGATACAATGAGCAGTTCTTC. Translation: CASSPGGGRYNEQFF.

This rearrangement joins TRBV27 to TRBJ1-1, with D possibly matching TRBD1 (6 bases). The CDR3 runs to 13 residues. With 3 bases removed from V and 2 bases from J, the gap between germline ends came to 7 bases. CDR1 MNHEY and CDR2 SMNVEV come from the germline V gene (reference sequence). CDR3 amino acids: CASSFRGNTEAFF. CDR3 nucleotide sequence: TGTGCCAGCAGTTTCAGGGGCAACACTGAAGCTTTCTTT.

J is TRBJ2-1 and V is TRBV4-3; TRBD2 matches at 10 bases. The ends lost 1 base at V and 1 base at J; junction bases unmatched: 1. This CDR3 region has 16 residues. From germline, CDR1 is LGHNA and CDR2 YSLEER. CDR3 sequence reads: CASSQVAGGSYNEQFF. CDR3 sequence (DNA): TGCGCCAGCAGCCAAGTAGCGGGAGGTTCCTACAATGAGCAGTTCTTC.

CDR3 region: CAISESGQVNTGELFF. The CDR3 DNA follows: TGTGCCATCAGTGAGTCTGGACAGGTGAACACCGGGGAGCTGTTTTTT. The chain couples TRBV10-3 to TRBJ2-2; 7 bases map to TRBD1. Germline V CDR1 and CDR2: ENHRY, SYGVKD. The V and J ends lost 0 bases and 1 base, in that order; junction bases with no gene match: 2. The CDR3 length is 16 residues.

The rearrangement joins TRBV7-3 to TRBJ2-1; a possible D gene is TRBD2 (5 bases). Germline V lookup: CDR1 SGHTA, CDR2 FQGTGA. CDR3 length: 13 residues. Trimming removed 6 bases from V and 4 bases from J, with 10 bases in between. CDR3 residues: CASRGGQYNEQFF. The CDR3 nucleotides are TGTGCCAGCAGAGGCGGGCAATACAATGAGCAGTTCTTC.

V is TRBV6-4 and J is TRBJ2-3; D is possibly TRBD2 (5 bases). V gave up 5 bases and J gave up 4 bases, with 10 bases separating them. The CDR3 is 13 residues long. From germline, CDR1 is MRHNA and CDR2 SNTAGT. The CDR3: CASSRWESDTQYF. The CDR3 coding sequence is TGTGCCAGCAGTAGGTGGGAGTCAGATACGCAGTATTTT.

This chain connects TRBV19 to TRBJ1-2, with 10 positions matching TRBD1. V shed 8 bases and J 7 bases; nucleotides not matched to a gene: 10. CDR1 LNHDA and CDR2 SQIVND come from the germline V gene (reference sequence). There are 14 residues in the CDR3. The CDR3 region is CASGRTGTGVGYTF. In nucleotides, the CDR3 is TGTGCCAGTGGGAGAACCGGGACAGGGGTTGGCTACACCTTC.

The genes are TRBV6-5 and TRBJ1-5; 9 bases align to TRBD1. The trim removed 6 bases at V and 6 bases at J, leaving 9 bases unmatched. Germline CDR1 is MNHEY and CDR2 is SVGAGI. There are 15 residues in the CDR3. The CDR3 coding sequence is TGTGCCAGCAGAAGCGCGACAGGGGGTTTTCAGCCCCAGCATTTT. It codes for CASRSATGGFQPQHF.

The chain carries TRBV20-1 and TRBJ2-4; TRBD2 agrees at 8 bases. The CDR3 is 16 residues long. Germline V gives CDR1 DFQATT, CDR2 SNEGSKA (reference sequence). The V and J ends lost 3 bases and 4 bases, in that order; junction bases with no gene match: 11. The CDR3 DNA sequence: TGCAGTGCTAGTAGGGCAGGGGCGGGAGGAAAAAACATTCAGTACTTC. Amino acids: CSASRAGAGGKNIQYF.

V gene TRBV5-5 combines with J gene TRBJ1-6; possible D gene TRBD1, 5 bases. The CDR3 has 16 amino acids. Trimming stripped 2 bases from V and 0 bases from J, with 9 bases between. Germline V gene sequence: CDR1 SGHKS, CDR2 YYEKEE (reference sequence). The CDR3 DNA reads TGTGCCAGCAGCTTAGTTGACAGCTCCTATAATTCACCCCTCCACTTT. Translated, it gives CASSLVDSSYNSPLHF.

This clone was found a few times. The chain uses TRBV27 and TRBJ1-2, with 7 bases that match TRBD1. V lost 10 bases to trimming and J lost 2 bases; unmatched junction nucleotides: 10. Germline V lookup: CDR1 MNHEY, CDR2 SMNVEV (reference sequence). The CDR3 consists of 14 residues. The DNA for the CDR3 is TGTGCCACCAAAATCAGGGGGATCAACTATGGCTACACCTTC. As protein: CATKIRGINYGYTF.

The chain joins TRBV19 to TRBJ2-3, with 9 bases matching TRBD1. Per the germline V gene, CDR1 is LNHDA and CDR2 is SQIVND (reference sequence). J lost 3 bases, V lost 5 bases, and 12 bases had no gene match. The CDR3 loop spans 17 amino acids. The CDR3 nucleotides read TGTGCCAGTAGTCTATCTTTTTCGGGACAGGGTACAGATACGCAGTATTTT. Its translation is CASSLSFSGQGTDTQYF. Based on the CDR3 plus reference TRBV19 and TRBJ2-3, the full variable domain is DGGITQSPKYLFRKEGQNVTLSCEQNLNHDAMYWYRQDPGQGLRLIYYSQIVNDFQKGDIAEGYSVSREKKESFPLTVTSAQKNPTAFYLCASSLSFSGQGTDTQYFGPGTRLTVL.

The CDR3 sequence is CASSREGSNQPQHF. As DNA, the CDR3 is TGTGCCAGCAGCCGGGAGGGAAGCAATCAGCCCCAGCATTTT. V is TRBV7-9 and J is TRBJ1-5; D unclear. The V end was cut by 5 bases, the J end by 1 base, with 9 bases between. From germline, CDR1 is SEHNR and CDR2 FQNEAQ (reference sequence). This CDR3 is 14 amino acids long.

The V and J genes are TRBV2 and TRBJ1-2; perhaps TRBD1 as D (5 bases). V was shortened by 6 bases and J by 8 bases, with 19 bases between the two germline ends. The CDR3 is 14 residues long. Germline V lookup: CDR1 SNHLY, CDR2 FYNNEI. The CDR3: CASRGAVGFYGYTF. CDR3 coding DNA: TGTGCCAGCAGAGGGGCGGTGGGGTTTTACGGCTACACCTTC.

This clone showed up just once. J is TRBJ2-3 and V is TRBV19, with D maybe TRBD2 (6 bases). The CDR3 runs to 15 residues. The germline V gene encodes CDR1 LNHDA and CDR2 SQIVND (reference sequence). The V end was cut by 8 bases, the J end by 3 bases, with 18 bases between. This CDR3 reads CASCASGDMTDTQYF. In DNA form, the CDR3 reads TGTGCCAGTTGCGCGTCGGGAGACATGACAGATACGCAGTATTTT.

The chain recombines TRBV6-4 with TRBJ2-1; 12 bases fit TRBD2. CDR1 MRHNA and CDR2 SNTAGT come from the germline V gene. Trimming removed 3 bases from V and 9 bases from J; junction bases left unmatched: 6. The CDR3 length is 15 residues. The CDR3 loop is CASSESSGRAGEQFF. CDR3 DNA sequence: TGTGCCAGCAGTGAATCTAGCGGGAGGGCCGGTGAGCAGTTCTTC.